The 9 T cell receptor beta chains reported below all come from one sample, sequenced in a study of long-term antiretroviral therapy in people with HIV. Researchers ran immunoSEQ v3.0 at survey level. TCRdb's copy holds only in-frame clones and misses some; the assay was immunoSEQ multiplex PCR. This sample has 13,000 to 15,000 clones, with about three quarters found just once. This material consisted of unsorted PBMCs, taken 1.3 years before starting antiretroviral therapy. Every receptor here comes from a man aged 40-50 years with HIV.

The rearrangement links TRBV6-6 to TRBJ2-1, with TRBD1 identical over 7 bases. Germline lookup yields CDR1 MNHNY and CDR2 SVGAGI (reference sequence). The CDR3 has 14 amino acids. J gave up 5 bases and V 3 bases, and 4 bases lay outside the gene matches. CDR3 nucleotides: TGTGCCAGCAGTTATCCGGGACAGCACAATGAGCAGTTCTTC. It is translated as CASSYPGQHNEQFF.

This clone was seen only once. This chain connects TRBV28 to TRBJ1-5; a weak D match, TRBD1 (5 bases). The germline V gene encodes CDR1 MDHEN and CDR2 SYDVKM. The CDR3 has 18 residues. V was trimmed by 7 bases and J by 3 bases, leaving 25 bases between them. CDR3 loop: CASIAQLRGSALNQPQHF. CDR3 nucleotide sequence: TGTGCCAGCATCGCCCAGCTGAGGGGATCGGCTCTCAATCAGCCCCAGCATTTT.

The rearrangement uses TRBV4-2 and TRBJ2-1; tentatively, D is TRBD2 (7 bases). The CDR3 has 16 amino acids. V lost 0 bases and J lost 3, with 12 bases in between. Germline-derived CDR1 and CDR2 are LGHNA and YNFKEQ. The CDR3 sequence is CASSQEPGGFYNEQFF. The CDR3 region has the DNA TGTGCCAGCAGCCAAGAACCGGGGGGCTTCTACAATGAGCAGTTCTTC.

The chain has TRBV13 and TRBJ1-2, with D perhaps TRBD1 (6 bases). This CDR3 is 16 amino acids long. Trimming pared 1 base from V and 3 bases from J, leaving 15 bases between. From germline, CDR1 is PRHDT and CDR2 FYEKMQ (reference sequence). The CDR3 is CASSLDGGRSDYGYTF. Written as DNA, the CDR3 is TGTGCCAGCAGCTTAGACGGGGGGCGGAGTGACTATGGCTACACCTTC.

CDR3: CATGTGDTEAFF. The DNA of the CDR3 is TGTGCCACGGGGACAGGGGACACTGAAGCTTTCTTT. This rearrangement joins TRBV7-9 to TRBJ1-1, with 10 bases fitting TRBD1. V trimming: 10 bases; J trimming: 3 bases; junction bases outside the gene matches: 2. Germline assignment: CDR1 SEHNR and CDR2 FQNEAQ (reference sequence). This CDR3 comprises 12 residues.

This clone was counted only a few times. The gene calls are TRBV7-3 and TRBJ2-2; D is perhaps TRBD2 (6 bases). Germline CDR1 reads SGHTA; CDR2 reads FQGTGA. V lost 5 bases to trimming and J lost 2 bases, with 9 bases between them. The CDR3 runs 14 residues. As DNA, the CDR3 is TGTGCCAGCAGCCTGGGGGGAAACACCGGGGAGCTGTTTTTT. Amino acids: CASSLGGNTGELFF. The full variable domain, its missing parts supplied by reference TRBV7-3 and TRBJ2-2, is GAGVSQTPSNKVTEKGKYVELRCDPISGHTALYWYRQSLGQGPEFLIYFQGTGAADDSGLPNDRFFAVRPEGSVSTLKIQRTERGDSAVYLCASSLGGNTGELFFGEGSRLTVL.

This clone was seen a few times. The V call is TRBV19, the J call TRBJ2-7; D is ambiguous. Germline loops: CDR1 LNHDA, CDR2 SQIVND (reference sequence). The CDR3 runs to 11 residues. V lost 8 bases, J lost 7 bases, and 12 bases lay in between. The CDR3: CASGVFGEQYF. CDR3 bases: TGTGCCAGTGGGGTTTTCGGGGAGCAGTACTTC.

This chain uses TRBV4-2 with TRBJ1-2; D is undetermined. CDR3 length: 14 residues. Germline V gives CDR1 LGHNA, CDR2 YNFKEQ. V was clipped by 0 bases and J by 4 bases, with 9 bases between them. The chain's CDR3 is CASSQDQLVYGYTF. The CDR3 nucleotides are TGTGCCAGCAGCCAAGATCAACTCGTCTATGGCTACACCTTC.

The sample holds one count of this clone. The rearrangement uses TRBV18 and TRBJ1-2; D gene uncertain. V was cut by 2 bases and J by 6 bases, with 4 bases left in between. CDR3 length: 11 amino acids. CDR1 is KGHSH and CDR2 is LQKENI in the germline V gene. Here the CDR3 DNA reads TGTGCCAGCTCACCAGGGGATGGCTACACCTTC. Protein sequence: CASSPGDGYTF.